What follows is one TCR beta chain and its context. Its antigen is currently unknown. Amplification used 60 Vbeta primers and 13 Jbeta primers. Libraries were prepared by immunoSEQ multiplex PCR; TCRdb keeps only in-frame clonotypes and omits some of them. In all, the sample yields more than 95,000 clones. The record originates from a study of cytomegalovirus exposure and HLA in healthy donors. Points from the study as a whole: 164 TCR beta chains were listed as cytomegalovirus-associated. Most TCR beta V segments were productive about 90% or about 30% of the time in an earlier analysis.

The sample consisted of PBMCs. This receptor was obtained from a man between 18 and 29 years old in good health and CMV-seronegative.

CDR3 loop: CASGLTGGYEQYF. The CDR3 coding sequence is TGTGCTAGTGGTTTAACAGGGGGTTACGAGCAGTACTTC. The V call is TRBV12-5, the J call TRBJ2-7; TRBD1 matches 8 bases. The CDR3 is 13 amino acids. J was trimmed by 4 bases and V by 3 bases; bases with no gene match: 2. The germline gives CDR1 LGHNT, CDR2 FRNRAP.